The next 4 T cell receptor beta chains were all read from a single sample in a study of blood T cell repertoires in COVID-19. Measured with immunoSEQ multiplex PCR; TCRdb has only the in-frame clones, and not every one. Here the sample spans some 68,000 clones, less than 95% being singletons. Sequenced input: peripheral blood. The origin of the receptors is a man in his fifties or sixties with COVID-19, enrolled during active disease.

The rearrangement links TRBV6-5 to TRBJ1-1, with D perhaps TRBD1 (5 bases). Deletions cut 7 bases from V and 3 bases from J, with 9 bases between. The CDR3 loop spans 12 amino acids. Germline loops: CDR1 MNHEY, CDR2 SVGAGI. Here the CDR3 DNA reads TGTGCCAGCAAGTCAGGGTACACTGAAGCTTTCTTT. It specifies CASKSGYTEAFF.

V is TRBV7-9 and J is TRBJ1-6; TRBD1 matches 7 bases. CDR1 and CDR2 (germline): SEHNR, FQNEAQ (reference sequence). V dropped 6 bases and J dropped 7; count of bases not matched to a gene: 6. CDR3 length: 14 amino acids. The CDR3 spells CASSSGQINSPLHF. CDR3 in DNA: TGTGCCAGCAGTTCGGGACAGATAAATTCACCCCTCCACTTT.

The genes are TRBV9 and TRBJ1-4, with 12 bases lining up with TRBD1. CDR1 is SGDLS and CDR2 is YYNGEE in the germline V gene. The CDR3 covers 15 residues. V shed 2 bases and J 8 bases; nucleotides not matched to a gene: 4. CDR3 bases: TGTGCCAGCAGCGTGACCGGGACAGGGGGCGAAAAACTGTTTTTT. Translated, it gives CASSVTGTGGEKLFF.

The chain links TRBV18 to TRBJ2-4; 7 bases fit TRBD2. The CDR3 contains 16 residues. CDR1 KGHSH and CDR2 LQKENI come from the germline V gene. V lost 3 bases, J lost 2 bases, and 7 bases stayed unmatched. The CDR3 DNA reads TGTGCCAGCTCACCGGGGGAGGGGAGATCCAAAAACATTCAGTACTTC. It codes for CASSPGEGRSKNIQYF.